This T cell receptor beta chain derives from a study of T cell repertoires in cytomegalovirus infection. This clonotype was counted ten times or more. Antigen unknown. This CDR3 has 13 residues. The V gene end was trimmed by 3 bases and the J gene end by 12 bases; junction bases not matched to a gene: 8. Germline V gene lookup returns CDR1 SGHDT and CDR2 YYEEEE. One entry per CDR3 protein results from TCRdb running MiXCR on the reads. The repertoire holds 140,000 to 150,000 distinct CDR3 sequences, approximately 30% seen once, with roughly 51% in the top ten. The origin of this receptor is a human donor in good health (CMV status not recorded). Some clones in this sample may be carry-over from other donors' samples. This specimen consisted of CD8+ T cells from cultured PBMCs, obtained from culture after CMV antigen stimulation. The chain employs TRBV5-6 and TRBJ2-1; 8 bases agree with TRBD2. This CDR3 reads CASSWGLDGSQFF. The CDR3 coding sequence is TGTGCCAGCAGCTGGGGACTAGATGGGTCGCAGTTCTTC.